The present T cell receptor beta chain was sequenced within a study of shared clonotypes between healthy human individuals. Study in general: Donor composition was a couple of women and three men, aged 18 to 49. For every donor, three CD4 naive, three CD4 memory, two CD8 naive and one CD8 memory plates were used. Study-level results: Generally, naive subsets came out with larger estimated richness than memory subsets. Only blood was sampled; tissue repertoires likely differ.

Assay: immunoSEQ multiplex PCR; the TCRdb copy retains only in-frame clones and omits some. The table records roughly 2.1 million clones, approximately 94% of them present only once. V was clipped by 4 bases and J by 11 bases, with 14 bases between them. The CDR3 is made up of 12 amino acids. Germline V gives CDR1 LGHNT, CDR2 FRNRAP. Remarks on this clone: Its specificity is not known.

CD8 cells classed as naive were CD45RO-negative and positively selected for CCR7, excluding terminally differentiated effector memory CD45RA+ cells. This receptor was identified in a man younger than 35 in good health. Some clones in this sample may be carry-over from other donors' samples. Sequenced sample: naive CD8+ T cells from PBMCs. The chain joins TRBV12-5 to TRBJ2-5, with D possibly matching TRBD2 (5 bases). The DNA of the CDR3 is TGTGCTAGTGGTTCGAGGACTGACCAACAGTACTTC. This gives the protein CASGSRTDQQYF.